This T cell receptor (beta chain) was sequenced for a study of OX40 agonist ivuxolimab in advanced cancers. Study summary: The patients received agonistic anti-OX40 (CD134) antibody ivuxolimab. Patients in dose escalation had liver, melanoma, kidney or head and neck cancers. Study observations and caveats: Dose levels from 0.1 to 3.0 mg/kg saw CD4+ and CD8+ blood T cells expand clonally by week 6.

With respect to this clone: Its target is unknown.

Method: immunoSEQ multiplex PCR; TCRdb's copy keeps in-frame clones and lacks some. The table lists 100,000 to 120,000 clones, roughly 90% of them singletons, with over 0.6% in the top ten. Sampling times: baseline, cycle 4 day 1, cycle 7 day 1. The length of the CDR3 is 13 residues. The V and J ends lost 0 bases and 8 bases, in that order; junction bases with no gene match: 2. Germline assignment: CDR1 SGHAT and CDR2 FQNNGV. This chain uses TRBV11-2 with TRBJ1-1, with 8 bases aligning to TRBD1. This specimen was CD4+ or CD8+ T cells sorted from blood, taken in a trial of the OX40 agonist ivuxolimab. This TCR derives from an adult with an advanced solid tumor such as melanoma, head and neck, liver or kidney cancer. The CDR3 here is CASSLDRDREAFF. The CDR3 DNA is TGTGCCAGCAGCTTAGATCGGGACAGGGAAGCTTTCTTT.